Following are 27 T cell receptor beta chains from one sample sequenced in a study of blood T cell repertoires in COVID-19. Produced via immunoSEQ multiplex PCR; TCRdb's table is partial and in-frame only. In the table there are about 200,000 clones, roughly 85% of which are singletons. Sequenced input: PBMCs or T cells enriched from blood (not recorded which). Receptors were obtained from a woman aged 45-65 years who had been exposed to COVID-19.

The chain joins TRBV7-9 to TRBJ2-5, with D unclear. This CDR3 is built from 14 residues. Trimming took 4 bases from V and 1 from J, leaving 10 bases between them. The germline V gene has CDR1 SEHNR and CDR2 FQNEAQ (reference sequence). The CDR3 here is CASSYSSAQETQYF. The DNA for the CDR3 is TGTGCCAGCAGCTATAGCAGCGCCCAAGAGACCCAGTACTTC.

This chain connects TRBV6-5 to TRBJ1-5; TRBD1 might be the D (6 bases). The CDR3 spans 12 residues. Germline V CDR1 and CDR2: MNHEY, SVGAGI. V lost 6 bases and J lost 8, with 11 bases in between. The chain's CDR3 is CASRQGLEPQHF. CDR3 DNA sequence: TGTGCCAGCAGACAGGGTTTGGAGCCCCAGCATTTT.

V is TRBV5-6 and J is TRBJ1-1, with TRBD1 as a possible D gene (5 bases). Germline-derived CDR1 and CDR2 are SGHDT and YYEEEE. V was cut by 2 bases and J by 5 bases, with 13 bases left in between. The CDR3 spans 14 residues. CDR3 amino acids: CASSFVGLGTEAFF. The DNA for the CDR3 is TGTGCCAGCAGCTTTGTGGGGCTTGGGACTGAAGCTTTCTTT.

This rearrangement joins TRBV9 to TRBJ2-3; D remains unclear. CDR1 is SGDLS and CDR2 is YYNGEE in the germline V gene. Trimming pared 3 bases from V and 0 bases from J, leaving 8 bases between. The CDR3 length is 14 residues. The CDR3 region is CASSGRSSTDTQYF. CDR3 coding DNA: TGTGCCAGCAGCGGGCGGTCTAGCACAGATACGCAGTATTTT.

The chain links TRBV11-2 to TRBJ2-1; D possibly corresponds to TRBD1 (5 bases). Deletions cut 6 bases from V and 4 bases from J, with 10 bases between. This CDR3 has 13 residues. Germline V lookup: CDR1 SGHAT, CDR2 FQNNGV. The CDR3 nucleotides read TGTGCCAGCAGGCGACAGACTTACAATGAGCAGTTCTTC. This gives the protein CASRRQTYNEQFF. Full variable domain (outside the CDR3, taken from reference TRBV11-2 and TRBJ2-1): EAGVAQSPRYKIIEKRQSVAFWCNPISGHATLYWYQQILGQGPKLLIQFQNNGVVDDSQLPKDRFSAERLKGVDSTLKIQPAKLEDSAVYLCASRRQTYNEQFFGPGTRLTVL.

The chain uses TRBV4-2 and TRBJ1-2, with D maybe TRBD1 (6 bases). CDR1 LGHNA and CDR2 YNFKEQ come from the germline V gene. V gave up 0 bases and J gave up 5 bases, with 16 bases separating them. The CDR3 runs to 16 residues. The CDR3 coding sequence is TGTGCCAGCAGCCAAGAAGTAAGGGACAACGGGTATGGCTACACCTTC. Protein: CASSQEVRDNGYGYTF.

The genes are TRBV5-1 and TRBJ1-2; D not resolved. With 0 bases removed from V and 11 bases from J, the gap between germline ends came to 11 bases. CDR3 size: 12 residues. CDR1 SGHRS and CDR2 YFSETQ come from the germline V gene. In DNA, the CDR3 is TGCGCCAGCAGCTTGGAACGGGAACGATACACCTTC. Protein sequence: CASSLERERYTF.

V usage is TRBV6-2 or TRBV6-3 and J usage is TRBJ1-2; 7 nucleotides line up with TRBD1. The CDR3 contains 16 residues. Trimming removed 2 bases from V and 2 bases from J; junction bases left unmatched: 8. The V gene's germline CDR1 is MNHEY and CDR2 SVGEGT. CDR3 in DNA: TGTGCCAGCAGTTACCCGGGACAGTGGGGCAACTATGGCTACACCTTC. Encoded protein: CASSYPGQWGNYGYTF.

This chain connects TRBV19 to TRBJ2-3, with TRBD2 matching 8 bases. The CDR3 totals 15 residues. Germline trimming cut 7 bases from V and 2 bases from J; bases unmatched to any gene: 8. The germline CDR1 and CDR2 sequences are LNHDA and SQIVND (reference sequence). CDR3 residues: CASNWAGGYTDTQYF. Here the CDR3 DNA reads TGTGCCAGTAATTGGGCGGGGGGATACACAGATACGCAGTATTTT.

J is TRBJ2-2 and V is TRBV10-2; 8 positions match TRBD1. The trim removed 10 bases at V and 2 bases at J, leaving 9 bases unmatched. The CDR3 length is 15 residues. Germline loops: CDR1 WSHSY, CDR2 SAAADI. This CDR3 is CATSSRGHNTGELFF. As DNA, the CDR3 is TGCGCCACCTCTTCCAGGGGGCATAACACCGGGGAGCTGTTTTTT.

The chain's CDR3 is CASSLAGPGNNSPLHF. The CDR3 coding sequence is TGTGCCAGCAGCTTGGCCGGACCAGGGAATAATTCACCCCTCCACTTT. V is TRBV5-5 and J is TRBJ1-6, with D perhaps matching TRBD1 (5 bases). The CDR3 has 16 amino acids. Germline V CDR1 and CDR2: SGHKS, YYEKEE (reference sequence). V was shortened by 0 bases and J by 5 bases, with 12 bases between the two germline ends.

This chain joins TRBV7-8 and TRBJ2-1, with unresolved D. Deletions cut 4 bases from V and 1 base from J, with 8 bases between. The CDR3 runs to 14 residues. The germline CDR1 and CDR2 sequences are SGHVS and FQNEAQ. CDR3 nucleotide sequence: TGTGCCAGCAGCTCGCGGAGTTCCTACAATGAGCAGTTCTTC. This encodes CASSSRSSYNEQFF.

J is TRBJ2-6 and V is TRBV7-2, with no clear D. Trimming took off 1 base at V and 5 bases at J, with 15 bases between the two ends. Germline-derived CDR1 and CDR2 are SGHTA and FQGNSA. The CDR3 totals 17 residues. CDR3 protein: CASSLEVIGLRANVLTF. In DNA, the CDR3 is TGTGCCAGCAGCTTAGAAGTGATCGGGTTGCGGGCCAACGTCCTGACTTTC.

The rearrangement uses TRBV10-3 and TRBJ2-7; D may be TRBD2 (6 bases). With 3 bases removed from V and 1 base from J, the gap between germline ends came to 10 bases. CDR3 length: 14 amino acids. Germline V CDR1 and CDR2: ENHRY, SYGVKD. CDR3: CAISDPGTSYEQYF. CDR3 coding DNA: TGTGCCATCAGTGATCCGGGGACTTCCTACGAGCAGTACTTC.

The rearrangement uses TRBV18 and TRBJ2-3; D is uncertain. The germline V gene has CDR1 KGHSH and CDR2 LQKENI. The ends were cut back, 0 bases at V and 6 bases at J, with 13 bases in the middle. This CDR3 region has 15 residues. CDR3 DNA sequence: TGTGCCAGCTCACCACCGAAGCCGCGGATTGATACGCAGTATTTT. This sequence encodes CASSPPKPRIDTQYF.

The genes are TRBV3-1 (or the pseudogene TRBV3-2) and TRBJ1-2; D call uncertain. The V and J ends lost 0 bases and 7 bases respectively, with 15 bases between them. Germline loops: CDR1 LGHDT, CDR2 YNNKEL (reference sequence). The CDR3 length is 15 residues. The CDR3 spells CASSQDPYSPRGYTF. CDR3 sequence (DNA): TGTGCCAGCAGCCAAGACCCCTACTCACCCCGTGGCTACACCTTC.

The chain joins TRBV9 to TRBJ2-1, with a weak D call TRBD1 (6 bases). Germline CDR1 reads SGDLS; CDR2 reads YYNGEE. The CDR3 has 14 amino acids. The V end was cut by 7 bases, the J end by 0 bases, with 11 bases between. The CDR3 reads CASSKGGSYNEQFF. CDR3 bases: TGTGCCAGCTCCAAAGGGGGCTCCTACAATGAGCAGTTCTTC.

In its sample, this clone was seen once. This chain joins TRBV24-1 and TRBJ2-3; tentatively, D is TRBD2 (5 bases). From germline, CDR1 is KGHDR and CDR2 SFDVKD. The length of the CDR3 is 15 residues. V lost 4 bases to trimming and J lost 1 base, with 11 bases between them. CDR3 sequence: CATSEPRAGTDTQYF. The DNA of the CDR3 is TGTGCCACCAGTGAACCGAGGGCGGGCACAGATACGCAGTATTTT.

The table lists this clone with a count of one. The V gene is TRBV29-1, the J gene TRBJ1-2; 7 bases align to TRBD1. The CDR3 extends over 14 amino acids. Germline CDR1 SQVTM, CDR2 ANQGSEA. The CDR3 region has the DNA TGCAGTGGTGGCGACAGGGCTATAAACTATGGCTACACCTTC. Its protein is CSGGDRAINYGYTF.

The rearrangement links TRBV4-2 to TRBJ1-4, with D possibly being TRBD1 (6 bases). Per the germline V gene, CDR1 is LGHNA and CDR2 is YNFKEQ. The CDR3 has 16 amino acids. V lost 4 bases to trimming and J lost 0 bases, with 12 bases between them. CDR3 amino acids: CASSPAQGATNEKLFF. The CDR3 DNA reads as TGTGCCAGCAGCCCCGCACAGGGTGCAACTAATGAAAAACTGTTTTTT.

The genes are TRBV2 and TRBJ1-2; maybe TRBD1 (5 bases). The V gene's germline CDR1 is SNHLY and CDR2 FYNNEI. With 5 bases removed from V and 1 base from J, the gap between germline ends came to 14 bases. The CDR3 is made up of 15 amino acids. The DNA for the CDR3 is TGTGCCAGCAGTCTTAAACAGACAGTTAACTATGGCTACACCTTC. Residues: CASSLKQTVNYGYTF.

This clone has just one count. V and J are TRBV19 and TRBJ1-5, with unresolved D. The CDR3 has 13 amino acids. Germline lookup yields CDR1 LNHDA and CDR2 SQIVND (reference sequence). The V end lost 3 bases, the J end lost 5 bases, and 8 bases lay between the germline ends. The CDR3, as DNA: TGTGCCAGTAGTATTCTGAGAGATCAGCCCCAGCATTTT. Its protein product is CASSILRDQPQHF. Based on the CDR3 plus reference TRBV19 and TRBJ1-5, the full variable domain is DGGITQSPKYLFRKEGQNVTLSCEQNLNHDAMYWYRQDPGQGLRLIYYSQIVNDFQKGDIAEGYSVSREKKESFPLTVTSAQKNPTAFYLCASSILRDQPQHFGDGTRLSIL.

This chain uses TRBV18 with TRBJ2-7; D gene unclear. Trimming shortened V by 4 bases and J by 4 bases, and 8 bases separated the two germline ends. Per germline, CDR1 KGHSH and CDR2 LQKENI. The CDR3 is 12 residues long. CDR3 protein: CASSQNTYEQYF. The CDR3 DNA follows: TGTGCCAGCTCACAAAACACGTACGAGCAGTACTTC.

This clone was counted only a few times. The chain couples TRBV2 to TRBJ1-5; D may be TRBD1 (5 bases). Germline V gives CDR1 SNHLY, CDR2 FYNNEI. The CDR3 spans 15 residues. Trimming shortened V by 6 bases and J by 0 bases, and 12 bases separated the two germline ends. The CDR3 DNA reads as TGTGCCAGCAGAGACGACAGCTATAGCAATCAGCCCCAGCATTTT. Translation gives CASRDDSYSNQPQHF. The complete variable domain, with remaining parts taken from reference TRBV2 and TRBJ1-5, reads EPEVTQTPSHQVTQMGQEVILRCVPISNHLYFYWYRQILGQKVEFLVSFYNNEISEKSEIFDDQFSVERPDGSNFTLKIRSTKLEDSAMYFCASRDDSYSNQPQHFGDGTRLSIL.

The chain couples TRBV11-3 to TRBJ1-1; D uncertain. V lost 5 bases to trimming and J lost 1 base, with 8 bases between them. Germline CDR1 SGHNT, CDR2 YENEEA. The CDR3 extends over 13 amino acids. CDR3 in DNA: TGTGCCAGCAGCGGAACAGAGAACACTGAAGCTTTCTTT. It yields the protein CASSGTENTEAFF.

V gene TRBV5-6 combines with J gene TRBJ1-4; 8 bases line up with TRBD1. This CDR3 comprises 14 residues. V was clipped by 4 bases and J by 6 bases; unmatched bases: 5. Looked up from germline, CDR1 is SGHDT and CDR2 is YYEEEE. The chain's CDR3 is CASSLTGEDEKLFF. CDR3 bases: TGTGCCAGCAGCCTGACAGGGGAGGATGAAAAACTGTTTTTT.

This clone appeared a few times. V gene TRBV6-6 combines with J gene TRBJ1-5; D is uncertain. Germline V gene sequence: CDR1 MNHNY, CDR2 SVGAGI (reference sequence). This CDR3 comprises 16 residues. Trimming left V 7 bases short and J 0 bases short, with 16 bases between. CDR3 DNA sequence: TGTGCCAGCACCCCAGACGGGGATTATAGCAATCAGCCCCAGCATTTT. It is translated as CASTPDGDYSNQPQHF.